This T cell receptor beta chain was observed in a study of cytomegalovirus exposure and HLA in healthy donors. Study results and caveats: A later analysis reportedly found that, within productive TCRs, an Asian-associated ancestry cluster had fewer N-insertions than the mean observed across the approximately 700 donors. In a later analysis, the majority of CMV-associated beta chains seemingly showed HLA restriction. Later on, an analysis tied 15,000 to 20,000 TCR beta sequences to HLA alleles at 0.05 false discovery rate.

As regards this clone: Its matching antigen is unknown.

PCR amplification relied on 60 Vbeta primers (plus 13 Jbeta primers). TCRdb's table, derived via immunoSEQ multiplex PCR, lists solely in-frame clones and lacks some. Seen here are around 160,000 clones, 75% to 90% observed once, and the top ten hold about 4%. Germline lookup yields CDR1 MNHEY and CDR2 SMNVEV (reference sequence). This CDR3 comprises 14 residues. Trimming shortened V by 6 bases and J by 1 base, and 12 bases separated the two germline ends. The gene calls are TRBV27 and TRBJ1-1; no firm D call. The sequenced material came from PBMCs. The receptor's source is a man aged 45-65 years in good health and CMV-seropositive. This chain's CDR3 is CASRGELRNTEAFF. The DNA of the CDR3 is TGTGCCAGCAGAGGAGAGCTTAGGAACACTGAAGCTTTCTTT.